Below are 21 T cell receptor beta chains sequenced from a single sample in a study of cytomegalovirus exposure and HLA in healthy donors. Researchers ran the PCR with 60 Vbeta and 13 Jbeta primers. The assay was immunoSEQ multiplex PCR, and TCRdb's table has in-frame clones only and misses some. The sample has under 110,000 clones, about two thirds seen once. The sample taken for sequencing was PBMCs. These receptors all stem from a boy between 10 and 17 years old in good health and CMV-seronegative.

The rearrangement links TRBV25-1 to TRBJ1-1; 10 nucleotides align to TRBD1. The length of the CDR3 is 18 residues. After removal of 0 bases from V and 1 base from J, the junction contained 8 bases not matched to a gene. Germline V gene data show CDR1 as MGHDK and CDR2 as SYGVNS. CDR3 coding DNA: TGTGCCAGCAGTGAATATAGGACGGGACAGGGGCGGAACACTGAAGCTTTCTTT. The encoded protein is CASSEYRTGQGRNTEAFF.

In regard to this clone: One end of the junction does not line up with germline, which may come from a read error. V is TRBV7-7 and J is TRBJ2-3; a weak D match, TRBD1 (5 bases). CDR3 length: 14 residues. CDR1 is SSHAT and CDR2 is FNYEAQ in the germline V gene (reference sequence). This chain's CDR3 is CASSLRGFTDTQYF. CDR3 in DNA: TGTGCTAGCAGCTTAAGGGGCTTTACAGATACGCAGTATTTT.

CDR3 coding DNA: TGCGCCAGCAGCCAAAGGACTAGCGGGGACGCGGAGACCCAGTACTTC. This codes for CASSQRTSGDAETQYF. The V gene is TRBV4-1, the J gene TRBJ2-5; 12 nucleotides agree with TRBD2. CDR1 is MGHRA, CDR2 YSYEKL, per germline. Trimming at V came to 2 bases and at J to 5 bases, leaving 6 bases not matched to a gene. CDR3 length equals 16 residues.

In the case of this clone: The junction departs from the called germline gene at one end, perhaps through a read error. The chain uses TRBV5-1 and TRBJ1-1; 8 bases line up with TRBD1. The length of the CDR3 is 13 residues. Germline V CDR1 and CDR2: SGHRS, YFSETQ. The CDR3 DNA is TGCGCCAGCAGCTTCCCAGGGGGCACTGACGCTTTCTTT. The encoded protein is CASSFPGGTDAFF.

This clone was counted between two and nine times. This chain connects TRBV7-3 to TRBJ2-2; D perhaps matches TRBD1 (6 bases). V was pared by 2 bases and J by 5 bases, with 9 bases between. The CDR3 sequence is 14 residues long. Germline V gene sequence: CDR1 SGHTA, CDR2 FQGTGA. CDR3 protein: CASSLDRGTGELFF. In nucleotides, the CDR3 is TGTGCCAGCAGCTTAGATAGGGGGACCGGGGAGCTGTTTTTT.

This sequence joins TRBV5-5 and TRBJ2-2; the D gene is possibly TRBD1 (5 bases). The CDR3 has 15 amino acids. The V end lost 4 bases, the J end lost 3 bases, and 13 bases lay between the germline ends. Per the germline V gene, CDR1 is SGHKS and CDR2 is YYEKEE (reference sequence). The CDR3 sequence is CASSVGPLHTGELFF. CDR3 nucleotide sequence: TGTGCCAGCAGCGTGGGGCCTCTTCACACCGGGGAGCTGTTTTTT. The entire variable domain, with the rest obtained from reference TRBV5-5 and TRBJ2-2, is as follows: DAGVTQSPTHLIKTRGQQVTLRCSPISGHKSVSWYQQVLGQGPQFIFQYYEKEERGRGNFPDRFSARQFPNYSSELNVNALLLGDSALYLCASSVGPLHTGELFFGEGSRLTVL.

The chain joins TRBV7-8 to TRBJ1-5; the D gene is possibly TRBD1 (5 bases). V lost 1 base to trimming and J lost 2 bases, with 9 bases between them. CDR1 and CDR2 (germline): SGHVS, FQNEAQ. This CDR3 spans 15 amino acids. CDR3 bases: TGTGCCAGCAGCTTAGTCGAGACAGGCAATCAGCCCCAGCATTTT. Its protein is CASSLVETGNQPQHF.

This clone was seen a handful of times. The V gene is TRBV6-5, the J gene TRBJ2-2; unclear D gene. Trimming cost V 7 bases and J 8 bases, with 8 bases left between them. CDR3 length: 11 residues. From germline, CDR1 is MNHEY and CDR2 SVGAGI. The CDR3 sequence: CASTDGGELFF. For the CDR3, the DNA is TGTGCCAGCACCGACGGGGGGGAGCTGTTTTTT.

This clone occurred many times. The rearrangement joins TRBV6-5 to TRBJ1-4; D is unclear. CDR1 and CDR2 (germline): MNHEY, SVGAGI. This CDR3 contains 14 residues. With 0 bases removed from V and 7 bases from J, the gap between germline ends came to 9 bases. The CDR3 is CASSYSPLAEKLFF. The CDR3 coding sequence is TGTGCCAGCAGTTACTCACCCCTAGCTGAAAAACTGTTTTTT.

The rearrangement links TRBV7-2 to TRBJ1-2; D may be TRBD1 (6 bases). The length of the CDR3 is 16 residues. The germline CDR1 and CDR2 sequences are SGHTA and FQGNSA. V was trimmed by 2 bases and J by 8 bases, leaving 21 bases between them. The chain's CDR3 is CASSLRVSGGARGYTF. CDR3 nucleotides: TGTGCCAGCAGCTTACGGGTCTCGGGGGGCGCGAGGGGCTACACCTTC.

The V and J genes are TRBV7-2 and TRBJ1-5; D possibly corresponds to TRBD1 (6 bases). The germline V and J ends were trimmed by 5 bases and 4 bases, with 18 bases remaining between them. Germline CDR1 and CDR2: SGHTA and FQGNSA. There are 16 residues in the CDR3. CDR3 sequence reads: CASSRGIGTNNQPQHF. In DNA, the CDR3 is TGTGCCAGCAGCAGGGGCATCGGGACAAATAATCAGCCCCAGCATTTT.

This clone was seen a handful of times. In this CDR3 the conserved last residue, phenylalanine or tryptophan, is missing, so a read error is likely. It is unclear where the CDR3 begins or ends on the DNA, so no DNA is shown, and the CDR3 is as TCRdb lists it. V is TRBV13 and J is TRBJ1-1; the table assigns TRBD1, which was not confirmed against the DNA. The CDR3 length is 14 residues, termini included. Germline CDR1 and CDR2: PRHDT and FYEKMQ (reference sequence). The CDR3 is CASSLGTGHTEALV.

The gene calls are TRBV7-6 and TRBJ2-5; D is unclear. The V end lost 3 bases, the J end lost 7 bases, and 9 bases lay between the germline ends. Germline V gene data show CDR1 as SGHVS and CDR2 as FNYEAQ. The CDR3 is 12 amino acids. CDR3 in amino acids: CASSLTPGTQYF. Written as DNA, the CDR3 is TGTGCCAGCAGCTTGACCCCAGGGACCCAGTACTTC.

The chain couples TRBV5-4 to TRBJ2-7; a possible D gene is TRBD2 (6 bases). V shed 0 bases and J shed 2 bases, with 12 bases lying between them. Germline V gene lookup returns CDR1 SGHNT and CDR2 YYREEE (reference sequence). The CDR3 has 15 residues. CDR3 residues: CASSLAHGGPYEQYF. The CDR3 DNA is TGTGCCAGCAGCTTGGCGCACGGAGGGCCCTACGAGCAGTACTTC.

This clone has a single count. J is TRBJ2-5 and V is TRBV29-1; a possible D gene is TRBD1 (6 bases). This CDR3 is built from 13 residues. Germline CDR1 reads SQVTM; CDR2 reads ANQGSEA. The V gene lost 6 bases and the J gene lost 2 bases, with 13 bases spanning the gap. CDR3 nucleotide sequence: TGCAGCGTGCTCCCGGGACAACAAGAGACCCAGTACTTC. It specifies CSVLPGQQETQYF.

The rearrangement joins TRBV9 to TRBJ2-2; 10 bases are a match to TRBD2. The V segment lost 4 bases and the J segment 6 bases; nucleotides outside the gene matches: 6. The CDR3 has 15 residues. The germline V gene has CDR1 SGDLS and CDR2 YYNGEE. Here the CDR3 reads CASSQQGTSAGELFF. The CDR3 DNA reads as TGTGCCAGCAGCCAACAGGGGACTAGCGCCGGGGAGCTGTTTTTT.

The chain uses TRBV4-3 and TRBJ2-1, with 10 bases that match TRBD2. The CDR3 is 15 amino acids. V gave up 4 bases and J gave up 10 bases; unmatched junction bases: 10. Germline loops: CDR1 LGHNA, CDR2 YSLEER. CDR3 sequence (DNA): TGCGCCAGCAGCCTTCAGCGGGGGGGCCATGGGGAGCAGTTCTTC. Amino acid sequence: CASSLQRGGHGEQFF.

The chain combines TRBV19 with TRBJ1-3; no reliable D call. The CDR3 covers 15 residues. The V gene's germline CDR1 is LNHDA and CDR2 SQIVND (reference sequence). Trimming left V 3 bases short and J 0 bases short, with 9 bases between. The CDR3 DNA follows: TGTGCCAGTAGTATCGCTCAGATCTCTGGAAACACCATATATTTT. It codes for CASSIAQISGNTIYF.

The CDR3: CASSPLAGHQETQYF. DNA for the CDR3: TGTGCCAGCAGCCCCTTAGCGGGCCACCAAGAGACCCAGTACTTC. V gene TRBV4-2 combines with J gene TRBJ2-5, with TRBD2 matching 7 bases. The CDR3 is 15 amino acids. Per the germline V gene, CDR1 is LGHNA and CDR2 is YNFKEQ. V was pared by 4 bases and J by 0 bases, with 5 bases of the junction left unmatched.

The CDR3 is CASSPGQGVGSSYEQYF. The CDR3 DNA sequence: TGTGCCAGCAGCCCCGGACAGGGGGTGGGGAGCTCCTACGAGCAGTACTTC. The chain employs TRBV7-9 and TRBJ2-7; 10 nucleotides align to TRBD1. The CDR3 length is 17 residues. Germline-derived CDR1 and CDR2 are SEHNR and FQNEAQ (reference sequence). J gave up 0 bases and V 5 bases, and 10 bases lay outside the gene matches.

This sequence joins TRBV6-5 and TRBJ2-4; 8 nucleotides align to TRBD1. CDR3 length equals 14 residues. The V gene's germline CDR1 is MNHEY and CDR2 SVGAGI. Trimming at V came to 5 bases and at J to 4 bases, leaving 4 bases not matched to a gene. The CDR3 reads CASSPQGAKNIQYF. The DNA for the CDR3 is TGTGCCAGCAGTCCCCAGGGGGCAAAAAACATTCAGTACTTC.